In its sample, the clone carrying this TCR beta chain was seen once. Its antigen remains unidentified. The 5'RACE template-switching step produced TCR cDNA and added a universal primer site and UMIs. In TCRdb, the 5' RACE reads were re-called with MiXCR into one record per CDR3 protein. The sample carries 130,000 or so distinct CDR3 sequences, about 16% recorded once. This specimen belongs to a study of T cells after yellow fever vaccination. Findings of the study overall: Subsequent booster samples again held most clones from primary vaccination (less than 98% CD4, approximately 86% CD8). High-abundance clonotypes from the bulk population could contaminate FACS-sorted repertoires.

CDR1 and CDR2 from the germline V gene are LNHNV and YYDKDF (reference sequence). V was trimmed by 5 bases and J by 0 bases, leaving 11 bases between them. This CDR3 is built from 15 residues. V and J are TRBV15 and TRBJ1-5, with D hard to call. The specimen was CD8+ T cells sorted from PBMCs, collected 5 days after the yellow fever booster vaccination. This clonotype originated in a young man who received the YFV17D yellow fever vaccine. The CDR3 here is CATSSRGNSNQPQHF. The CDR3 coding sequence is TGTGCCACCAGCTCGCGGGGAAATAGCAATCAGCCCCAGCATTTT. Together with reference TRBV15 and TRBJ1-5, the CDR3 gives the full variable domain: DAMVIQNPRYQVTQFGKPVTLSCSQTLNHNVMYWYQQKSSQAPKLLFHYYDKDFNNEADTPDNFQSRRPNTSFCFLDIRSPGLGDTAMYLCATSSRGNSNQPQHFGDGTRLSIL.